A selection of T cell receptor beta chains follows, all from one sample in a study of blood T cell repertoires in COVID-19. Assay: immunoSEQ multiplex PCR; the TCRdb copy retains only in-frame clones and omits some. In the table there are 35,000 to 45,000 clones, approximately 80% of which are singletons. Specimen: peripheral blood. These receptor sequences come from a man in his 70s with active or convalescent COVID-19. CDR3s include the opening cysteine and the closing phenylalanine or tryptophan. The order of the fields is V gene, J gene, CDR3 protein.

>TRBV15|TRBJ1-5
CATSRAGARNQPQHF
>TRBV30|TRBJ2-1
CAWSVQRNNEQFF
>TRBV19|TRBJ1-5
CASSPGVQVNNQPQHF
>TRBV30|TRBJ1-5
CAWGDREGQPQHF
>TRBV3-1/TRBV3-2|TRBJ1-6
CASSQGPGGFNSPLHF
>TRBV6-5|TRBJ1-2
CASSYQHQGAEGYTF
>TRBV4-2|TRBJ1-4
CASSQDTGTFATNEKLFF
>TRBV10-1|TRBJ1-5
CASSTPSNQPQHF
>TRBV2|TRBJ2-5
CASAVFVSRETQYF
>TRBV5-5|TRBJ2-7
CASSSTSGVPYEQYF
>TRBV27|TRBJ1-1
CASTLIGGTEAFF
>TRBV29-1|TRBJ1-2
CSVEDQKNYGYTF
>TRBV7-6|TRBJ2-6
CASSLDLAGAGGANVLTF
>TRBV6-4|TRBJ2-3
CASTEVLSGTTDTQYF
>TRBV5-4|TRBJ2-3
CASSSGGPSTDTQYF
>TRBV11-3|TRBJ2-1
CASSLGASGGGLDEQFF
>TRBV7-9|TRBJ2-1
CASRGGAGNEQFF
>TRBV7-2|TRBJ1-5
CASSTRQDRGPQHF
>TRBV25-1|TRBJ1-4
CASSGSGREGEKLFF
>TRBV14|TRBJ1-2
CASSPGLTINYGYTF
>TRBV7-9|TRBJ2-2
CASSFVQGMNTGELFF
>TRBV5-1|TRBJ1-4
CASSLAGDSEKLFF
>TRBV9|TRBJ2-3
CASSVRLAADTQYF
>TRBV6-2/TRBV6-3|TRBJ1-6
CASSYQQGARSPLHF
>TRBV6-1|TRBJ1-5
CASSEARDTSSRPQHF
>TRBV7-9|TRBJ1-6
CASSPVNSPLHF
>TRBV11-2|TRBJ2-5
CASSKQGGHQETQYF
>TRBV19|TRBJ2-5
CASHAGGGTQYF
>TRBV11-3|TRBJ1-6
CASSHRTGRYSPLHF
>TRBV28|TRBJ1-2
CASRSLTGGADGYTF
>TRBV5-4|TRBJ2-1
CASSSGWDEQFF
>TRBV10-3|TRBJ2-2
CAITQGLYTGELFF
>TRBV6-4|TRBJ1-6
CASSSEGGGSPLHF
>TRBV9|TRBJ2-3
CASSVGGGAGADTQYF
>TRBV28|TRBJ2-3
CASSLVLQGSLSTDTQYF
>TRBV6-5|TRBJ2-5
CASKVDGGRETQYF
>TRBV4-1|TRBJ2-3
CASSLVGLAGGADTQYF
>TRBV18|TRBJ2-5
CASSARTGQGAFGETQYF
>TRBV19|TRBJ2-2
CASIAAGRNGELFF
>TRBV10-3|TRBJ2-7
CAISADRGRDEQYF
>TRBV9|TRBJ1-1
CASSAEGPPPRTEAFF
>TRBV5-4|TRBJ2-1
CASSDQTSGGAYEQFF
>TRBV5-5|TRBJ2-7
CASSPPPTGPYEQYF
>TRBV28|TRBJ1-5
CASKRPRVTRQPQHF
>TRBV19|TRBJ1-6
CASSIRGQENSPLHF
>TRBV3-1/TRBV3-2|TRBJ1-2
CASSQDHGSYGYTF
>TRBV9|TRBJ1-2
CASSGDRVGYTF
>TRBV9|TRBJ2-7
CASSVGLAEVYEQYF
>TRBV7-6|TRBJ1-2
CASSPRRGPYYFSNYGYTF
>TRBV11-1|TRBJ1-1
CASSLRQNTEAFF
>TRBV30|TRBJ2-3
CAWGPQGDTQYF
>TRBV5-5|TRBJ1-4
CASRRDRTYEKLFF
>TRBV2|TRBJ2-3
CASRGDSRTDTQYF
>TRBV29-1|TRBJ1-4
CSVEDSRAGINEKLFF
>TRBV28|TRBJ1-1
CASTPQSQGIGNTEAFF
>TRBV2|TRBJ1-5
CASSDSQGNQPQHF
>TRBV5-6|TRBJ2-7
CASSLLTGGEQYF
>TRBV19|TRBJ2-3
CASLGLAGSGQYF